A single sample is the source of the 28 T cell receptor beta chains below, sequenced in a study of blood T cell repertoires in COVID-19. Using immunoSEQ multiplex PCR, the repertoire was profiled, and TCRdb retains in-frame clones only, with some absent. Seen here are 150,000 to 200,000 clones, approximately 87% observed once, and the top ten hold around 2.7%. Source material: peripheral blood. The origin of the receptors is a man aged 35 to 55 with active or convalescent COVID-19.

The chain uses TRBV11-2 and TRBJ2-7; the D gene is possibly TRBD1 (7 bases). The germline V and J ends were trimmed by 4 bases and 6 bases, with 19 bases remaining between them. CDR3 size: 15 residues. Germline lookup yields CDR1 SGHAT and CDR2 FQNNGV. This CDR3 is CASSSRQGLLGEQYF. The DNA of the CDR3 is TGTGCCAGCAGCTCCCGACAGGGACTCTTGGGCGAGCAGTACTTC.

The V and J genes are TRBV28 and TRBJ1-5; TRBD1 aligns across 8 bases. This CDR3 has 15 amino acids. The junction had 11 bases not matched to a gene; V was cut back by 7 bases and J by 6 bases. Germline values: CDR1 MDHEN, CDR2 SYDVKM. DNA for the CDR3: TGTGCCAGCACCCCTCCGAGGACAGGGAGTCAGCCCCAGCATTTT. Translating gives CASTPPRTGSQPQHF.

The chain links TRBV11-2 to TRBJ2-5; D is ambiguous. Germline V CDR1 and CDR2: SGHAT, FQNNGV. This CDR3 has 13 amino acids. The germline V and J ends were trimmed by 3 bases and 2 bases, with 7 bases remaining between them. This chain's CDR3 is CASSFYGQETQYF. CDR3 in DNA: TGTGCCAGCAGCTTCTACGGTCAAGAGACCCAGTACTTC.

This sequence joins TRBV5-4 and TRBJ1-3, with 8 nucleotides matching TRBD1. The CDR3 has 16 residues. Germline V CDR1 and CDR2: SGHNT, YYREEE (reference sequence). After removal of 4 bases from V and 2 bases from J, the junction contained 8 bases not matched to a gene. CDR3 region: CASSQTQGATGNTIYF. In nucleotides, the CDR3 is TGTGCCAGCAGCCAGACCCAGGGGGCAACTGGAAACACCATATATTTT.

The chain has TRBV7-2 and TRBJ1-4; a possible D gene is TRBD1 (6 bases). Germline V gene data show CDR1 as SGHTA and CDR2 as FQGNSA. CDR3 length: 15 residues. V gave up 0 bases and J gave up 5 bases, with 10 bases separating them. Here the CDR3 reads CASSLARTENEKLFF. CDR3 nucleotides: TGTGCCAGCAGCTTAGCCCGGACAGAGAATGAAAAACTGTTTTTT.

The chain uses TRBV6-5 and TRBJ1-1; no clear D gene. V dropped 5 bases and J dropped 1 base, with 11 bases sitting between them. The CDR3 is 14 amino acids. Germline V gene data show CDR1 as MNHEY and CDR2 as SVGAGI. The CDR3 here is CASSISGSNTEAFF. Written as DNA, the CDR3 is TGTGCCAGCAGTATCTCGGGTTCGAACACTGAAGCTTTCTTT.

The V call is TRBV6-5, the J call TRBJ1-1, with 10 bases lining up with TRBD1. The J segment lost 5 bases and the V segment lost 0 bases, leaving 6 bases of the junction unmatched. The V gene's germline CDR1 is MNHEY and CDR2 SVGAGI. The CDR3 runs 16 residues. CDR3 residues: CASSYSGQGTGTEAFF. CDR3 DNA: TGTGCCAGCAGTTACTCGGGACAGGGGACAGGGACTGAAGCTTTCTTT.

The rearrangement links TRBV21-1 to TRBJ1-5; the D call of TRBD1 is as the table states it, not checked on the DNA. TRBV21-1 has pseudogene status. The length of the CDR3 is 13 residues. CDR3 in amino acids: CAIPIGAPQPQHF. In nucleotides, the CDR3 is TGTGCCATCCCTATAGGGGCGCCTCAGCCCCAGCATTTT.

The chain uses TRBV12-3 or TRBV12-4 and TRBJ2-1; 8 bases fit TRBD1. The CDR3 length is 13 residues. V was pared by 3 bases and J by 15 bases, with 10 bases of the junction left unmatched. The CDR3 sequence is CASSLGPRDRWFF. The CDR3 DNA follows: TGTGCCAGCAGTTTGGGCCCCCGGGACAGGTGGTTCTTC.

This clone was picked up a small number of times. The V gene is TRBV5-1, the J gene TRBJ1-2, with D tentatively TRBD1 (5 bases). The V and J ends lost 4 bases and 0 bases respectively, with 13 bases between them. CDR1 SGHRS and CDR2 YFSETQ come from the germline V gene. The CDR3 covers 15 residues. The CDR3 is CASSPRTSPNYGYTF. CDR3 DNA: TGCGCCAGCAGCCCCCGGACAAGCCCTAACTATGGCTACACCTTC.

The chain uses TRBV18 and TRBJ2-7, with D perhaps TRBD1 (5 bases). The germline V and J ends were trimmed by 4 bases and 3 bases, with 13 bases remaining between them. The CDR3 spans 14 residues. The germline V gene encodes CDR1 KGHSH and CDR2 LQKENI. The CDR3 DNA reads as TGTGCCAGCTCACGCTCTGGGCAGGGCTACGAGCAGTACTTC. It encodes CASSRSGQGYEQYF.

This chain links TRBV7-6 with TRBJ1-2; possibly TRBD1 for D (5 bases). The germline V gene has CDR1 SGHVS and CDR2 FNYEAQ. CDR3 length: 15 residues. V lost 3 bases and J lost 3, with 14 bases in between. The DNA of the CDR3 is TGTGCCAGCAGCTTGAATACGCGGGGGGACTATGGCTACACCTTC. Its protein product is CASSLNTRGDYGYTF. The full variable domain, its missing parts supplied by reference TRBV7-6 and TRBJ1-2, is GAGVSQSPRYKVTKRGQDVALRCDPISGHVSLYWYRQALGQGPEFLTYFNYEAQQDKSGLPNDRFSAERPEGSISTLTIQRTEQRDSAMYRCASSLNTRGDYGYTFGSGTRLTVV.

The chain joins TRBV5-1 to TRBJ1-2; 10 bases are shared with TRBD1. This CDR3 contains 14 residues. Trimming took 4 bases from V and 6 from J; bases not matched to a gene: 6. Germline lookup yields CDR1 SGHRS and CDR2 YFSETQ. CDR3 sequence (DNA): TGCGCCAGCAGCCGTCCCGGGACAGGGGATGGCTACACCTTC. Amino acids: CASSRPGTGDGYTF.

The chain is built from TRBV23-1 and TRBJ1-5; D is ambiguous. TRBV23-1 is an open reading frame, and its role is uncertain. This CDR3 comprises 17 residues. Trimming removed 3 bases at V and 1 base at J, with 16 bases between. As DNA, the CDR3 is TGCGCCAGCAGTCAGACTCCCCACCAATACAGCAATCAGCCCCAGCATTTT. This translates into CASSQTPHQYSNQPQHF.

Notes on this clone: One end of the junction varies from germline; a read error may be responsible. The chain is built from TRBV24-1 and TRBJ2-3; 9 bases line up with TRBD1. The CDR3 loop spans 16 amino acids. Germline V gene data show CDR1 as KGHDR and CDR2 as SFDVKD. CDR3 loop: CATSDSHLAPGQGFNF. CDR3 nucleotide sequence: TGTGCCACCAGTGATTCTCATTTAGCCCCGGGACAGGGTTTTAATTTT.

A few counts support this clone. The junction departs from germline at one end; a sequencing error may be responsible. The rearrangement uses TRBV7-9 and TRBJ1-3; D is unclear. The CDR3 sequence is 13 residues long. The V gene's germline CDR1 is SEHNR and CDR2 FQNEAQ (reference sequence). Here the CDR3 reads CASSLDSRNTIYF. CDR3 DNA: TGTGCCAGCAGCTTAGACTCTAGAAACACCATATATTTT. The variable domain in full, with the rest retrieved from reference TRBV7-9 and TRBJ1-3, is DTGVSQNPRHKITKRGQNVTFRCDPISEHNRLYWYRQTLGQGPEFLTYFQNEAQLEKSRLLSDRFSAERPKGSFSTLEIQRTEQGDSAMYLCASSLDSRNTIYFGEGSWLTVV.

The chain recombines TRBV5-1 with TRBJ2-1; tentative D call: TRBD2 (6 bases). V gave up 0 bases and J gave up 8 bases, with 12 bases separating them. The CDR3 is 14 residues long. In germline, CDR1 is SGHRS, CDR2 YFSETQ. The CDR3 protein is CASSLDIGEDEQFF. As DNA, the CDR3 is TGCGCCAGCAGCTTGGATATAGGGGAGGATGAGCAGTTCTTC.

The chain carries TRBV6-6 and TRBJ1-6; a possible D gene is TRBD1 (5 bases). The ends were cut back, 2 bases at V and 8 bases at J, with 10 bases in the middle. There are 14 residues in the CDR3. Germline V lookup: CDR1 MNHNY, CDR2 SVGAGI (reference sequence). The CDR3 nucleotides are TGTGCCAGCAGTTACCGGGGAGGGGATTCACCCCTCCACTTT. It yields the protein CASSYRGGDSPLHF.

This rearrangement joins TRBV18 to TRBJ1-1, with TRBD1 matching 9 bases. J lost 7 bases, V lost 3 bases, and 6 bases had no gene match. The CDR3 consists of 14 residues. Germline V gives CDR1 KGHSH, CDR2 LQKENI. The CDR3 nucleotides read TGTGCCAGCTCACCGGGACAGGGACTTAATGAAGCTTTCTTT. This translates into CASSPGQGLNEAFF.

V is TRBV10-3 and J is TRBJ2-2, with D tentatively TRBD1 (6 bases). Trimming cost V 3 bases and J 6 bases, with 17 bases left between them. Germline lookup yields CDR1 ENHRY and CDR2 SYGVKD. The CDR3 loop spans 16 amino acids. CDR3 in amino acids: CAISDHDRSAAGELFF. In nucleotides, the CDR3 is TGTGCCATCAGTGATCATGACAGGTCGGCTGCCGGGGAGCTGTTTTTT.

The chain carries TRBV4-1 and TRBJ2-7; 9 nucleotides match TRBD1. The V and J ends lost 3 bases and 6 bases, in that order; junction bases with no gene match: 12. The CDR3 is made up of 16 amino acids. Germline CDR1 MGHRA, CDR2 YSYEKL. CDR3: CASSHPTRDRDREQYF. The CDR3 DNA is TGCGCCAGCAGCCACCCGACAAGGGACAGGGACCGCGAGCAGTACTTC.

The chain joins TRBV24-1 to TRBJ2-5; D is perhaps TRBD2 (5 bases). The germline V gene encodes CDR1 KGHDR and CDR2 SFDVKD. This CDR3 has 15 amino acids. Deletions cut 1 base from V and 2 bases from J, with 10 bases between. The CDR3 is CATSDFLGGQETQYF. The CDR3 DNA reads as TGTGCCACCAGTGATTTCCTTGGCGGGCAAGAGACCCAGTACTTC.

The V call is TRBV10-3, the J call TRBJ2-1, with 14 bases that match TRBD2. Germline V gene lookup returns CDR1 ENHRY and CDR2 SYGVKD. The CDR3 loop spans 15 amino acids. V lost 5 bases to trimming and J lost 5 bases; unmatched junction nucleotides: 2. In DNA, the CDR3 is TGTGCCATCAGTCCGGGACTAGCGGGGGACAATGAGCAGTTCTTC. Translation gives CAISPGLAGDNEQFF.

The chain combines TRBV2 with TRBJ2-5; TRBD1 matches at 9 bases. The CDR3 consists of 15 residues. V shed 4 bases, J shed 2 bases, and the junction held 5 bases outside the gene matches. Per germline, CDR1 SNHLY and CDR2 FYNNEI. The CDR3 sequence: CASSVMGTGQETQYF. Written as DNA, the CDR3 is TGTGCCAGCAGTGTAATGGGGACAGGGCAAGAGACCCAGTACTTC. Complete variable domain (other parts from reference TRBV2 and TRBJ2-5): EPEVTQTPSHQVTQMGQEVILRCVPISNHLYFYWYRQILGQKVEFLVSFYNNEISEKSEIFDDQFSVERPDGSNFTLKIRSTKLEDSAMYFCASSVMGTGQETQYFGPGTRLLVL.

CDR3 protein: CASSLGTQSEQFF. The CDR3 bases are TGTGCCAGCAGCCTAGGGACACAAAGTGAGCAGTTCTTC. The chain couples TRBV27 to TRBJ2-1, with TRBD1 as a possible D gene (6 bases). The CDR3 loop spans 13 amino acids. CDR1 and CDR2 from the germline V gene are MNHEY and SMNVEV (reference sequence). V was shortened by 6 bases and J by 9 bases, with 15 bases between the two germline ends.

The chain joins TRBV9 to TRBJ2-1; 9 bases agree with TRBD1. The CDR3 has 14 amino acids. The junction had 7 bases not matched to a gene; V was cut back by 4 bases and J by 8 bases. Germline V lookup: CDR1 SGDLS, CDR2 YYNGEE. This chain's CDR3 is CASSTGTGTYEQFF. CDR3 DNA: TGTGCCAGCAGCACGGGGACAGGGACGTATGAGCAGTTCTTC.

This chain connects TRBV7-3 to TRBJ1-1, with a tentative D call TRBD1 (6 bases). The V and J ends lost 2 bases and 8 bases respectively, with 12 bases between them. Germline-derived CDR1 and CDR2 are SGHTA and FQGTGA. The CDR3 sequence is 13 residues long. As DNA, the CDR3 is TGTGCCAGCAGCTTAGGACGAGACAGGGAAGCTTTCTTT. This encodes CASSLGRDREAFF.

This clone was recorded once. The J gene is TRBJ1-2, the V gene TRBV2, with 7 bases lining up with TRBD1. Trimming took 3 bases from V and 8 from J; bases not matched to a gene: 12. CDR3 size: 15 residues. In germline, CDR1 is SNHLY, CDR2 FYNNEI. Here the CDR3 DNA reads TGTGCCAGCAGTGACCCCGGGACAGACCTTGGCGGCTACACCTTC. Its translation: CASSDPGTDLGGYTF.